This TCR beta chain was captured in a study of blood T cell repertoires in COVID-19. Across the whole study: T cells, B-cell-depleted T cells, or PBMCs provided the cDNA or gDNA that served as material.

Participant reports of clinical history set cohort assignment. Two negative PCRs, clearance, or symptom resolution were required of recovered Cohort 3 donors. As originally analysed: By means of reference gene primer amplification, nucleated cell counts were estimated. Some clones are missing from TCRdb's copy, which holds only in-frame ones; the method was immunoSEQ multiplex PCR. That table gives V, J and clone size, and the DNA gave D and trimming. Here the sample spans 200,000 to 250,000 clones, 87% being singletons. Trimming took 1 base from V and 3 from J, leaving 18 bases between them. Germline loops: CDR1 KGHSH, CDR2 LQKENI. This CDR3 has 17 amino acids.

The specimen was PBMCs or T cells enriched from blood (not recorded which). V gene TRBV18 combines with J gene TRBJ1-1, with D maybe TRBD1 (6 bases). The source is a man aged 30-40 years who had recovered from COVID-19. The CDR3 loop reads CASSPLSLTGRDTEAFF. In DNA form, the CDR3 reads TGTGCCAGCTCACCACTGTCATTAACAGGGAGGGACACTGAAGCTTTCTTT.